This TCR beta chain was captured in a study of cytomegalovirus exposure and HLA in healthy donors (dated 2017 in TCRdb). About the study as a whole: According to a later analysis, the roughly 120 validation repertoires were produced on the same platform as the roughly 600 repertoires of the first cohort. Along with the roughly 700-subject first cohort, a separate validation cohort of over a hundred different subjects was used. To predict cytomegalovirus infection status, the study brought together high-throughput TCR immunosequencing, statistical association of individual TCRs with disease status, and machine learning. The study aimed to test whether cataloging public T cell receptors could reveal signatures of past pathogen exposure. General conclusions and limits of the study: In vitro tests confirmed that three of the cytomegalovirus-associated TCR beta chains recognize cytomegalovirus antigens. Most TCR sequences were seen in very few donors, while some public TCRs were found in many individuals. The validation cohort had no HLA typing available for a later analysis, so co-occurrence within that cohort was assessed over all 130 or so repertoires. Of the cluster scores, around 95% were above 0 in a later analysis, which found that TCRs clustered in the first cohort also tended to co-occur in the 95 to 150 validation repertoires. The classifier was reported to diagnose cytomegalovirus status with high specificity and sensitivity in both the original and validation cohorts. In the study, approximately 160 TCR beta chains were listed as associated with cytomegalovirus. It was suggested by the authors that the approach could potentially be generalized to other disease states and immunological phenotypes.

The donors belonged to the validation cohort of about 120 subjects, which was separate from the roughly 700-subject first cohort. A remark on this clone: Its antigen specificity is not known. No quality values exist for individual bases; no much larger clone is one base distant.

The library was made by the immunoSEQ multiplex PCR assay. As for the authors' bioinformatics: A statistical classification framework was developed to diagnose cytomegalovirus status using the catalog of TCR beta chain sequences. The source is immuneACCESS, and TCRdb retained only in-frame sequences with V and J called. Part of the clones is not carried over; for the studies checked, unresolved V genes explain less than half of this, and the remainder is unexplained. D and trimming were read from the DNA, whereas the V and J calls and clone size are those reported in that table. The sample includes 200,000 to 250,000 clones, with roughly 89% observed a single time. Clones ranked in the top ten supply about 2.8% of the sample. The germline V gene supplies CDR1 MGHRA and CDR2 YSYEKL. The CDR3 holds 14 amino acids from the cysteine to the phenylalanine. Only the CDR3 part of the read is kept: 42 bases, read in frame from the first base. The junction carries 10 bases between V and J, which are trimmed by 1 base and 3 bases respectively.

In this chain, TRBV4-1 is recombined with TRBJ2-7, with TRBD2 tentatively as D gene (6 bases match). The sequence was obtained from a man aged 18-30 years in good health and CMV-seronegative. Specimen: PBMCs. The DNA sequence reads TGCGCCAGCAGCCAAGCGGGGGACTTCTACGAGCAGTACTTC. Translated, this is CASSQAGDFYEQYF.